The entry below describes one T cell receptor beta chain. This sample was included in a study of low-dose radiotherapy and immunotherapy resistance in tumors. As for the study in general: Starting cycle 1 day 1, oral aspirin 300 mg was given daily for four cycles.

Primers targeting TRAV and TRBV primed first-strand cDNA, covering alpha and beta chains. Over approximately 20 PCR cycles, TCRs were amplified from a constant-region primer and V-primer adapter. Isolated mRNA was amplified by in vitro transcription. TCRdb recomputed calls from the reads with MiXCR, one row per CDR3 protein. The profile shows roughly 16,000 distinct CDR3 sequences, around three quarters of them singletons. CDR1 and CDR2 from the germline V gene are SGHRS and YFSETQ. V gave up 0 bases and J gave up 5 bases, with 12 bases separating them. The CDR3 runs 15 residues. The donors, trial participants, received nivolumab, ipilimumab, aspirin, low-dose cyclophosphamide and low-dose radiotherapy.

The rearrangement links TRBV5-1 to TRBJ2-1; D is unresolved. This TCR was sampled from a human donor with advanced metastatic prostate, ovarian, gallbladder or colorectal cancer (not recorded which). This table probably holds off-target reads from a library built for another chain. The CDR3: CASSLVGGSNNEQFF. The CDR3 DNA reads TGCGCCAGCAGCTTGGTTGGCGGAAGCAACAATGAGCAGTTCTTC.